This T cell receptor beta chain is drawn from a study of T cells expressing NK-cell markers. Study in general: Among the eight sequenced donors, seven tested HCMV-seropositive and one tested seronegative. Study-wide results and limits: Of the CD8+ T cell pool in about 6 donors, roughly 1.0-8% was accounted for by dominant NKG2C+ clonotypes. Similarly, these clonotypes led the CD3+CD56-NKG2C+ fraction as well in a few donors.

On this clonotype: Its antigen is not identified.

TCRdb reprocessed the 5' RACE reads and reports one entry per CDR3 protein, with no DNA. Here the sample table reports approximately 460,000 distinct CDR3 sequences. The CDR3 is made up of 15 amino acids. Germline CDR1 reads SGHRS; CDR2 reads YFSETQ. The TCR was taken from a woman aged 18-70 years in good health. The sequenced material came from blood T cells: a sorted CD56 or NKG2C T cell subset, CD4+ or CD8+ T cells, or bulk PBMC T cells (not recorded which). The chain couples TRBV5-1 to TRBJ2-1; TCRdb calls TRBD2, which cannot be checked without DNA. CDR3: CASRKGLAGVDEQFF.